This TCR beta chain stems from a study of T-cell reconstitution after alpha-beta-depleted transplantation in children. General study points: Reportedly, roughly two months post-transplant, alpha-beta T cells arose from several hundred expanded graft clones. T-cell numbers and diversity, one year after transplant, stemmed largely from T cells that were newly produced. Diversity of TCRbeta at day 60 was high in some patients, arising from surviving recipient T cells and thymic progenitors.

This CDR3 comprises 17 residues. V dropped 5 bases and J dropped 3 bases, with 18 bases sitting between them. The germline gives CDR1 SGDLS, CDR2 YYNGEE. Unique molecular identifiers were used in preparing the TCRbeta library. TCRdb reprocessed the PCR reads via MiXCR and lists one record per CDR3 protein. The table records about 110,000 distinct CDR3 sequences, around 6.4% of them present only once. As for this clonotype: Its antigen is unidentified.

This clonotype was obtained from a male patient aged 2 to 10 who had a stem cell transplant for acute lymphoblastic leukemia, so the T cells may come from the graft donor. Sample: PBMCs, mostly from graft donor cells, taken 360 days after TCRalphabeta/CD19-depleted stem cell transplant. The genes are TRBV9 and TRBJ2-6; either TRBD1 or TRBD2 may supply D (5 bases each). The CDR3 spells CASSRNRDRGGANVLTF. In DNA form, the CDR3 reads TGTGCCAGCAGTAGGAACCGGGACCGCGGTGGGGCCAACGTCCTGACTTTC.